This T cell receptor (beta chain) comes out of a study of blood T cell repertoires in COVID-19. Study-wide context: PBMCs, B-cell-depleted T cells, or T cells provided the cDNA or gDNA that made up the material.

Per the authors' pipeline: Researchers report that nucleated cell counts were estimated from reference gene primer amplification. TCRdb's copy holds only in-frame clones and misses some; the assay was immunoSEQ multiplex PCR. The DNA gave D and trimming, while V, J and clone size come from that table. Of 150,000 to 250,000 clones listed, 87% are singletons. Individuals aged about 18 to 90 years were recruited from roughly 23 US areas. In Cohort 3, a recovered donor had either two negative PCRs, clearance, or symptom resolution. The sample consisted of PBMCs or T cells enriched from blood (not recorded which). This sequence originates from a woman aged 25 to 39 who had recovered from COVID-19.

Here the CDR3 DNA reads TGTGCTAGTGGTTTGGGGGGACAGAACACTGAAGCTTTCTTT. Its translation is CASGLGGQNTEAFF. This chain links TRBV12-5 with TRBJ1-1, with a possible D match to TRBD1 (6 bases). Deletions cut 1 base from V and 1 base from J, with 7 bases between. The CDR3 is 14 amino acids. Germline V gene sequence: CDR1 LGHNT, CDR2 FRNRAP.